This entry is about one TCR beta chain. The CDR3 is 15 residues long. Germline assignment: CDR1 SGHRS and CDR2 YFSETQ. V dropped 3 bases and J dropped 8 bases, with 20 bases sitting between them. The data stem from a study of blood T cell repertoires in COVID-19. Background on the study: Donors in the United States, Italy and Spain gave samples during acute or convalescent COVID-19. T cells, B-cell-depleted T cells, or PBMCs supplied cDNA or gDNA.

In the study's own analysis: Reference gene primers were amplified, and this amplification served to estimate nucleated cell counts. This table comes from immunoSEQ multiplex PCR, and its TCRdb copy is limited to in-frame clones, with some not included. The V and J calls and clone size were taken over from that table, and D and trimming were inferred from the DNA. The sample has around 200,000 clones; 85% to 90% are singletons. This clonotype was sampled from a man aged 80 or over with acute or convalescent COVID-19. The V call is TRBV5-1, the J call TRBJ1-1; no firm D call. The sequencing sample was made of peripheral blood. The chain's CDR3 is CASSSEGSARGEAFF. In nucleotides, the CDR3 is TGCGCCAGCAGCTCGGAGGGCAGCGCGAGAGGAGAAGCTTTCTTT.